This T cell receptor beta chain derives from a study of cytomegalovirus exposure and HLA in healthy donors (dated by TCRdb to the late 2010s). Notes on the research overall: In an earlier analysis of around 540 of the donors, approximately 300 Gb of sequence data and just under 120 million unique TCR beta sequences from about 190 million T cells were reported. Around 330 gigabases of sequencing data and around 85 million unique TCR sequences made up an early release that covered some 640 HLA-typed donors. Of the roughly 390 genotyped donors, roughly 76% were placed in the genetic ancestry cluster associated with self-reported Caucasian donors. The study aimed to test whether cataloging public T cell receptors could reveal signatures of past pathogen exposure. The T cell repertoires of 666 subjects were profiled by immunosequencing and related to cytomegalovirus serostatus. A separate validation cohort of about 110 different subjects was used in addition to the approximately 670-subject first cohort. To predict cytomegalovirus infection status, the study brought together high-throughput TCR immunosequencing, statistical association of individual TCRs with disease status, and machine learning. In a later analysis, previously published TCR beta repertoires from about 640 donors were re-analyzed and high-resolution HLA genotyping was added so that TCR occurrence patterns could be studied. Rather than using new phenotypic data, the later analysis identified candidate immune exposures from TCR beta sequences and from how often those sequences occurred across donors. An earlier analysis of 587 of the donors used high-throughput TCR beta sequencing to judge whether each TCR beta V gene segment behaved as functional or pseudogenic. Donor age, sex, ethnicity and CMV serostatus were compiled together with the repertoire data. A later genetic analysis used genome-wide SNP genotypes for about 55% of the 666 donors, treating that subset as a discovery cohort. Every repertoire in the discovery cohort had been generated on one and the same sequencing platform. HLA typing included class I and class II loci at four-digit resolution. Typing coverage varied by locus: roughly 620-640 donors for A, B, C, DRB1 and DQB1; around 560 for DQA1; nearly 610 for DPA1; some 470 for DPB1. Because of strong linkage in the cohort, 4 to 6 DR-DQ haplotypes were treated as single units for association and clustering. On average, about 240,000 unique TCR beta nucleotide sequences were sequenced per donor among about 400 genotyped donors of the cohort, with roughly 18% of those sequences being non-productive.

V sheds 5 bases and J sheds 5 bases, leaving 24 bases between their ends. CDR1 and CDR2, per the germline V gene (reference sequence), are SEHNR and FQNEAQ. From the cysteine through the phenylalanine, the CDR3 covers 17 amino acids. CDR3 DNA only is kept here, 51 bases in frame from base 1. Preparation of the library involved the immunoSEQ multiplex PCR assay. For the multiplex PCR, a mixture combining 60 forward primers for TCR Vbeta segments and 13 reverse primers for TCR Jbeta segments was used. Amplification of the CDR3 region of rearranged TCR beta genes was performed with a multiplex PCR assay on genomic DNA. The Illumina HiSeq System was used to sequence the amplified TCR beta libraries as 87-base-pair reads. The authors' pipeline ran thus. A later analysis tallied around 80 million unique TCR beta chains across the 660 or so repertoires, and approximately 12 million of those chains were shared by two or more donors. To remove PCR and sequencing errors, raw reads were error-corrected and collapsed into unique sequences using a nearest-neighbor algorithm that merged closely related sequences. Alignment of CDR3 sequences to IMGT reference sequences was used to assign V, D and J gene segments. For a sequence to be retained, at least a six-nucleotide match to both a V gene segment and a J gene segment was required. Rearrangements were classified as productive when the CDR3 lacked stop codons and remained in frame with V and J, and all other rearrangements were classified as non-productive. Following IMGT convention, CDR3 was defined as the stretch from the second conserved V-encoded cysteine to the conserved J-encoded phenylalanine. In an earlier analysis of around 540 of the donors, sequences lacking an unambiguous match to a single V gene segment were excluded. In an earlier analysis of 450 to 700 of the donors, V segments were called functional above 56.7% productive rearrangements and were called segregating when the between-donor standard deviation exceeded 5%. A statistical classification framework was developed to diagnose cytomegalovirus status using the catalog of TCR beta chain sequences. In a later analysis, TCR nucleotide sequences were compared against IMGT/GENE-DB human TR gene sequences so that V and J genes could be assigned. In a later analysis, CDR3 sequences and most-parsimonious VDJ recombination scenarios were assigned using the TCRdist pipeline. In a later analysis, each TCR beta chain was defined by its CDR3 amino acid sequence together with its V-gene family, and reads lacking a unique V-gene family were excluded. In a later analysis, 450 to 600 highly shared, low-generation-probability nucleotide sequences were removed to address suspected cross-contamination and a sequencing artifact. A later analysis calculated a clonal expansion index for each public chain from normalized within-repertoire ranks of inferred template counts. A later analysis computed generation probabilities with a VDJ recombination model fitted to out-of-frame rearrangements, and checked the results against IGoR. In a later analysis, hypergeometric tests were used to score TCR-TCR, TCR-HLA and TCR-CMV co-occurrence, with a repertoire-size bias correction applied to TCR pairs. To estimate false discovery rates, a later analysis permuted the HLA or CMV assignments 20 times. A later analysis grouped co-occurring TCRs with DBSCAN, adding TCRdist sequence similarity when clustering within HLA-allele-positive subsets. Co-occurrence clustering excluded repertoires with fewer than 30,000 or more than 120,000 public chains, plus five with anomalous nucleotide sharing. The source is immuneACCESS, and TCRdb retained only in-frame sequences with V and J called. Part of the clones is not carried over; for the studies checked, unresolved V genes explain less than half of this, and the remainder is unexplained. D and trimming come from the DNA, and the V and J calls and clone size come from that table. A total of around 180,000 clones appear in this sample, about three quarters of them only once. 4.5% to 6% of the sample rests with the top ten.

A note on this clone: No cognate antigen has been identified for it. Base qualities are not recorded, but no much larger clone differs from it by a single base.

In total, approximately 700 healthy bone marrow donors made up the cohort. All cohort members were sampled while nominally healthy, although unrecorded immune exposures were likely present. The donor was CMV seronegative and was included in the group of a few hundred seronegative cohort members. A peripheral blood sample was collected from each donor, and TCR beta sequencing was performed on peripheral blood mononuclear cells. The Qiagen DNeasy Blood Extraction Kit was used to extract genomic DNA from the blood cell samples. What the research found in general, with its limitations: In a later analysis, HLA-associated TCR beta chains were found to be more clonally expanded and to have lower generation probabilities than equally common non-associated chains. A total of fewer than 200 TCR beta chains were listed by the study as associated with cytomegalovirus. A group of highly shared sequence variants was considered likely to be a technical artifact of the sequencing pipeline. In a later analysis, several top co-occurrence clusters were reported to appear linked to parvovirus B19, influenza, CMV and Epstein-Barr virus. Most TCR sequences were observed very rarely across donors, whereas some public TCRs were present in many individuals. V-gene and J-gene trimming of TCR beta chains was associated with a missense DCLRE1C variant in a later genetic analysis, and the association was replicated in an independent cohort. According to a later analysis, most CMV-associated TCR beta chains appeared to be HLA-restricted, and the HLA associations seemed to be driven largely by CMV exposure. When HLA alleles, especially DR and DQ, strongly co-occurred, TCR associations were difficult to assign to individual alleles. Cytomegalovirus status was reported to be diagnosed by the classifier with high specificity and sensitivity in both the original and validation cohorts. Because counts were too low, roughly 18 rarely observed V segments, including chromosome 9 orphons, were left out of the earlier analysis of about 620 of the donors. Sequencing depth was assumed to be roughly uniform across donors in the presence/absence analyses, though that assumption may not hold. A few of the identified cytomegalovirus-associated TCR beta chains were confirmed in vitro to be specific for cytomegalovirus antigens. In an earlier analysis of approximately 600 of the donors, most TCR beta V segments were observed in productive rearrangements about 87% or about 30% of the time, broadly matching IMGT annotations. Specific HLA alleles were associated with more than 15,000 TCR beta sequences at a false discovery rate of 0.05 in a later analysis. According to the authors, the approach could potentially be generalized to other disease states and immunological phenotypes. In this cohort, only TCR beta chains were sequenced, and detectable features were limited by the absence of alpha or paired-chain data. A further reported finding was that TCR beta sequences accurately predicted the HLA-A and HLA-B alleles for most subjects in the first cohort. In a later genetic analysis, fewer N-insertions in productive TCRs were reported among donors in an Asian-associated ancestry cluster than the approximately 710-donor mean. The only immune exposure information available for the cohort was CMV serostatus. Linkage disequilibrium might explain the correlated functional status among segregating V segments, but an unknown experimental factor could not be excluded. Because HLA typing was unavailable for some donors at each locus, only the typed subset was used in association tests. A later analysis found that TCR association rates varied across HLA loci, with DRB1 alleles showing the most associated TCRs and HLA-C alleles the fewest. Some IMGT-functional V segments, including TRBV6-2 and TRBV6-3, could not be told apart with the 87-base-pair reads, so those segments were excluded.

Recombination joined TRBV7-9 with TRBJ2-5, and TRBD2 may be the D gene, going by 7 matching bases. The sample taken for sequencing was PBMCs. The clonotype originates from a man aged 40-50 years in good health and CMV-seronegative. CDR3 sequence: CASSRSDGGGSGETQYF. The nucleotides are TGTGCCAGCAGCCGTTCCGATGGGGGCGGGAGCGGGGAGACCCAGTACTTC.